This TCR beta chain was recorded in a study of blood T cell repertoires in COVID-19. Study as a whole: Sources were T cells, B-cell-depleted T cells, or PBMCs; the material itself was cDNA or gDNA.

Method: immunoSEQ multiplex PCR; TCRdb's copy keeps in-frame clones and lacks some. The sample yields 200,000 or so clones, around 80% seen once. V was clipped by 1 base and J by 8 bases, with 4 bases between them. CDR1 and CDR2 (germline): SGHNT, YENEEA. This CDR3 has 11 amino acids. V gene TRBV11-3 combines with J gene TRBJ2-3; D unresolved. Sample: peripheral blood. The receptor was isolated from a man aged 40-50 years who had recovered from COVID-19. The CDR3 reads CASSLGVTQYF. The CDR3 DNA reads TGTGCCAGCAGCTTAGGAGTTACGCAGTATTTT.